This record concerns one TCR beta chain sequence. This sample is part of a study of T cell clonotyping in hematopoietic cell transplantation. Using immunoSEQ multiplex PCR, the repertoire was profiled, and TCRdb retains in-frame clones only, with some absent. The data show roughly 30,000 clones, more than 65% seen once. The time point was: recipient sample about 28 days before transplant, after cytoreduction. The sequence came from a man aged 35-49 years with acute myeloid leukemia. Some clones in this sample may be carry-over from other donors' samples. The specimen comprised peripheral blood mononuclear cells, sampled before stem cell transplant.

The CDR3 loop reads CASSQFPGGRFGNGYTF. In DNA form, the CDR3 reads TGTGCCAGCAGCCAGTTTCCCGGCGGGCGGTTTGGTAATGGCTACACCTTC. The chain links TRBV7-2 to TRBJ1-2; D is unresolved. Trimming stripped 5 bases from V and 6 bases from J, with 25 bases between. Germline V CDR1 and CDR2: SGHTA, FQGNSA. The CDR3 has 17 amino acids.